This T cell receptor beta chain was documented in a study of T cells in tumors after PD-1 blockade. As for the study in general: Either cemiplimab 350 mg every 2 weeks or pembrolizumab 200 mg every 3 weeks was given.

Clones were read by immunoSEQ multiplex PCR, and TCRdb kept only the in-frame ones, dropping some. The sample has about 14,000 clones, roughly 82% seen once. CDR3 length: 17 residues. Germline V gene data show CDR1 as MGHRA and CDR2 as YSYEKL. Trimming left V 0 bases short and J 4 bases short, with 18 bases between. The input for sequencing was PBMCs, taken after anti-PD-1 treatment. This receptor was identified in a human donor with basal cell carcinoma. The chain is built from TRBV4-1 and TRBJ1-2; D is possibly TRBD1 (5 bases). CDR3 DNA: TGCGCCAGCAGCCAAGATCGGCCTTCTGGCAGGGCCTATGGCTACACCTTC. It yields the protein CASSQDRPSGRAYGYTF.